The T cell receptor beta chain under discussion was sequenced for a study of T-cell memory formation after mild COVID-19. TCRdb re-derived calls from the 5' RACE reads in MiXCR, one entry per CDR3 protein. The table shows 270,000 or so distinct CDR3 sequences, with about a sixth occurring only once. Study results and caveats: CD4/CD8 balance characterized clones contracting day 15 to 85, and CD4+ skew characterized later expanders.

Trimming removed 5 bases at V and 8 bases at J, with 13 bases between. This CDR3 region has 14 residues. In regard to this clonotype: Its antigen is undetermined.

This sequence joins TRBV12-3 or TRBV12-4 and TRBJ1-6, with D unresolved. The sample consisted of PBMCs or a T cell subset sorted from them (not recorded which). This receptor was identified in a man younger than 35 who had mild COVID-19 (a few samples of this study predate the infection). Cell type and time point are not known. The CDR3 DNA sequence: TGTGCCAGCAGTACCGACATCTCGCATTCACCCCTCCACTTT. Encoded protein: CASSTDISHSPLHF.